This T cell receptor beta chain was documented in a study of blood T cell repertoires in COVID-19. This clone was seen once. Clones were sequenced by immunoSEQ multiplex PCR, and TCRdb holds only the in-frame ones, with some missing. Altogether about 49,000 clones are present, 70% to 90% being singletons, with the ten largest covering 5% to 6%. From germline, CDR1 is SGHRS and CDR2 YFSETQ. The length of the CDR3 is 13 residues. With 2 bases removed from V and 2 bases from J, the gap between germline ends came to 7 bases. Specimen: peripheral blood. This sequence originates from a man aged 35-49 years with active COVID-19. The J gene is TRBJ1-1, the V gene TRBV5-1, with a possible D match to TRBD1 (6 bases). The CDR3 DNA follows: TGCGCCAGCAGCTTACAGGGCAACACTGAAGCTTTCTTT. Protein product: CASSLQGNTEAFF.